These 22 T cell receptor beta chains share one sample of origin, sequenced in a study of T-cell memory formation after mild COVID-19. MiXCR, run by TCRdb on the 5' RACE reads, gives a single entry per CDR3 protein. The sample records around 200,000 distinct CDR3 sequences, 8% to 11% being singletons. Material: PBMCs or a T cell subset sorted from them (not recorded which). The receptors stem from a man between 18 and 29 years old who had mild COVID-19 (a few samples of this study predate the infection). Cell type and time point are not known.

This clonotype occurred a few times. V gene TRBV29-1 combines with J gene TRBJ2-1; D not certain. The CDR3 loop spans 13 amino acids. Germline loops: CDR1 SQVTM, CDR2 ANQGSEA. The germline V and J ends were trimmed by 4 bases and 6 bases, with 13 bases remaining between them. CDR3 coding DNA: TGCAGCGTTGGGCTGGTTTTCTCCAATGAGCAGTTCTTC. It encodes CSVGLVFSNEQFF.

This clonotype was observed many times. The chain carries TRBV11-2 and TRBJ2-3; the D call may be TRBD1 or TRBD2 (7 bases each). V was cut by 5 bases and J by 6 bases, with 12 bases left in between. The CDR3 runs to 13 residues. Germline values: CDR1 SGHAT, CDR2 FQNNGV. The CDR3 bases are TGTGCCAGCAGCCAGGGGGAGGGGGATACGCAGTATTTT. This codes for CASSQGEGDTQYF.

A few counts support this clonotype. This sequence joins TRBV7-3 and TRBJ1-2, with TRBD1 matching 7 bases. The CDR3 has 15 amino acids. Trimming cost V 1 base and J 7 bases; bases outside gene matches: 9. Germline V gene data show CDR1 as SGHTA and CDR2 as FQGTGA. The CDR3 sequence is CASSLNPGTESGYTF. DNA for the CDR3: TGTGCCAGCAGCTTAAACCCCGGGACAGAAAGTGGCTACACCTTC.

The CDR3 protein is CASSPSGGGYNEQFF. CDR3 bases: TGTGCCAGCAGCCCCTCCGGTGGGGGATACAATGAGCAGTTCTTC. The chain has TRBV7-3 and TRBJ2-1; the D gene could be TRBD1 or TRBD2 (5 bases each). This CDR3 region has 15 residues. Germline values: CDR1 SGHTA, CDR2 FQGTGA. V dropped 5 bases and J dropped 4 bases, with 15 bases sitting between them.

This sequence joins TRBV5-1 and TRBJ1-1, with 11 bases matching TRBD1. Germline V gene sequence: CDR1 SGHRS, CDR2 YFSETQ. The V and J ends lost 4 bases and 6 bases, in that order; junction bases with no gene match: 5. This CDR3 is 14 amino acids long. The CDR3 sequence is CASSDGQGAAEAFF. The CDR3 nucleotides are TGCGCCAGCAGCGACGGACAGGGGGCGGCTGAAGCTTTCTTT.

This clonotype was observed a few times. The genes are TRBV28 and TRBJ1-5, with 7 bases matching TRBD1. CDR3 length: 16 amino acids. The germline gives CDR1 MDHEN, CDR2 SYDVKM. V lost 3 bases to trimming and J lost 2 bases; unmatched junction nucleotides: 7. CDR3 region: CASSFGRGRGNQPQHF. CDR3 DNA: TGTGCCAGCAGTTTTGGCAGGGGGAGAGGCAATCAGCCCCAGCATTTT.

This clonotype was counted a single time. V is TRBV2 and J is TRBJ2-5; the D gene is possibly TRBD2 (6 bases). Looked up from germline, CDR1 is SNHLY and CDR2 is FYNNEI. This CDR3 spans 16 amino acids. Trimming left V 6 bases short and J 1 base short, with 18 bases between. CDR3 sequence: CASRDFRRGSQETQYF. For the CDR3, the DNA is TGTGCCAGCAGGGACTTTAGGCGGGGAAGCCAAGAGACCCAGTACTTC.

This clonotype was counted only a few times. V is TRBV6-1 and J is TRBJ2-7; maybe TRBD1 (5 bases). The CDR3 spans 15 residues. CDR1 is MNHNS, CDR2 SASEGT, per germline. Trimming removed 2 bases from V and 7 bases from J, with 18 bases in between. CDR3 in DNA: TGTGCCAGCAGTGAAAGACAGTTACGAGCTCGAGAGCAGTACGTC. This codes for CASSERQLRAREQYV.

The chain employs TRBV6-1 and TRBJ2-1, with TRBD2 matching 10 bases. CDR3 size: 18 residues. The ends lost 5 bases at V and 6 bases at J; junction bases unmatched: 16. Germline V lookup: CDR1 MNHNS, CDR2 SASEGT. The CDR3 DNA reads TGTGCCAGCAGTCCTCCTCCCGCGCTGGCTAGCGGGAGCAATGAGCAGTTCTTC. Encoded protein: CASSPPPALASGSNEQFF.

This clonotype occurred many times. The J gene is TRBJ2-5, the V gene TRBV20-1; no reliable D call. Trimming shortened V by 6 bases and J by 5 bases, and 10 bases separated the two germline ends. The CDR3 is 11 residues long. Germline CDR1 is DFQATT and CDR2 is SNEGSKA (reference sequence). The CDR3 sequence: CSAPKGETQYF. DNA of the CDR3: TGCAGTGCCCCCAAAGGGGAGACCCAGTACTTC.

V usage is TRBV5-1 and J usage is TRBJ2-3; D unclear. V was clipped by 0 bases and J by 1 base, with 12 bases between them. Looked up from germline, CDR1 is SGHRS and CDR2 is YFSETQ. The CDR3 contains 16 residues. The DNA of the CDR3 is TGCGCCAGCAGCTTGGGGCCCGGTTTGCGCACAGATACGCAGTATTTT. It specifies CASSLGPGLRTDTQYF. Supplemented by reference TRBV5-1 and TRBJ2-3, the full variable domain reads KAGVTQTPRYLIKTRGQQVTLSCSPISGHRSVSWYQQTPGQGLQFLFEYFSETQRNKGNFPGRFSGRQFSNSRSEMNVSTLELGDSALYLCASSLGPGLRTDTQYFGPGTRLTVL.

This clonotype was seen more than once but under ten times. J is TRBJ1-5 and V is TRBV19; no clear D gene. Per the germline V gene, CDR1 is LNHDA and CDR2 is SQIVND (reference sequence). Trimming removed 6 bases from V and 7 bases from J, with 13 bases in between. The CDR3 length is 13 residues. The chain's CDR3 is CASREEWRQPQHF. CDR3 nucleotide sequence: TGTGCCAGTAGGGAGGAGTGGCGGCAGCCCCAGCATTTT.

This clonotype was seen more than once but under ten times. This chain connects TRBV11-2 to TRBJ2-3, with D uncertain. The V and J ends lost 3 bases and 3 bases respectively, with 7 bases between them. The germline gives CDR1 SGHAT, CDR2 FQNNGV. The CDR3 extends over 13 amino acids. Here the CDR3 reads CASSFFATDTQYF. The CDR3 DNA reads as TGTGCCAGCAGCTTCTTCGCGACAGATACGCAGTATTTT.

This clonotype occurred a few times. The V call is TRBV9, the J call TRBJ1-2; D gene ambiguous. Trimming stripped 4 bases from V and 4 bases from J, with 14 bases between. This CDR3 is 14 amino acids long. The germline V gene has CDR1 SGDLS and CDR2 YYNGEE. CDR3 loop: CASSLNYRPYGYTF. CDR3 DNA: TGTGCCAGCAGCTTAAACTACCGGCCCTATGGCTACACCTTC. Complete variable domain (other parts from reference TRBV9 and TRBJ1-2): DSGVTQTPKHLITATGQRVTLRCSPRSGDLSVYWYQQSLDQGLQFLIQYYNGEERAKGNILERFSAQQFPDLHSELNLSSLELGDSALYFCASSLNYRPYGYTFGSGTRLTVV.

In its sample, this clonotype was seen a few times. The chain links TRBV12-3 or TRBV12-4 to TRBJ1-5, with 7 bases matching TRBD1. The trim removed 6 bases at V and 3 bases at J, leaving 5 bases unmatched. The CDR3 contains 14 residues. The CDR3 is CASRPTGNNQPQHF. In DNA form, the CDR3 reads TGTGCCAGCAGACCGACAGGGAACAATCAGCCCCAGCATTTT.

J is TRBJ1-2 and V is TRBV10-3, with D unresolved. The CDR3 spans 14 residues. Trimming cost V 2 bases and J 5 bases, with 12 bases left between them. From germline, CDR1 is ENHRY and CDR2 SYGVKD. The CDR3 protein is CAISEAVGRYGYTF. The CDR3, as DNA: TGTGCCATCAGTGAGGCGGTAGGGAGGTATGGCTACACCTTC.

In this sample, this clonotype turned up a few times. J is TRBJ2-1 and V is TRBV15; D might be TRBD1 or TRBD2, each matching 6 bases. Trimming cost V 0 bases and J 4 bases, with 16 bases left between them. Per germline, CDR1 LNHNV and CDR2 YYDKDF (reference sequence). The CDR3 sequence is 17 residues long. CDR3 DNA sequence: TGTGCCACCAGCAGAGATTTAGGGGGGATTGGGTACAATGAGCAGTTCTTC. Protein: CATSRDLGGIGYNEQFF.

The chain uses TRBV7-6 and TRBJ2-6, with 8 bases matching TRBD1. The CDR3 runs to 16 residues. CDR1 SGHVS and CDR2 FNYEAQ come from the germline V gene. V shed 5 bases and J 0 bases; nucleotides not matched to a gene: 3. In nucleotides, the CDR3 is TGTGCCAGCAGCCGGGACAGGCCCTCTGGGGCCAACGTCCTGACTTTC. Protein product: CASSRDRPSGANVLTF.

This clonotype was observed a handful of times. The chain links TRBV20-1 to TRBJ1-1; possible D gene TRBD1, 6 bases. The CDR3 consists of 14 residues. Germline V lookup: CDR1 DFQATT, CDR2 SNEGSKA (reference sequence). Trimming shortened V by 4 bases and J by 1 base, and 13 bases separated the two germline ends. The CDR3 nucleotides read TGCAGTGCTATCCCGGGACACTGGAACACTGAAGCTTTCTTT. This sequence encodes CSAIPGHWNTEAFF.

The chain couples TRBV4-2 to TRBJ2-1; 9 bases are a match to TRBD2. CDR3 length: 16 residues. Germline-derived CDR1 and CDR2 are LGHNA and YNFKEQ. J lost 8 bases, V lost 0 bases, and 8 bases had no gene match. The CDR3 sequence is CASSQELAGGFDEQFF. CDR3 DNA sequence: TGTGCCAGCAGCCAAGAGTTGGCGGGGGGGTTCGATGAGCAGTTCTTC.

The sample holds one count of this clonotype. The CDR3: CATSDYGQGYTF. Written as DNA, the CDR3 is TGTGCCACCAGTGATTATGGACAGGGCTACACCTTC. This sequence joins TRBV24-1 and TRBJ1-2; tentative D call: TRBD1 (6 bases). Per the germline V gene, CDR1 is KGHDR and CDR2 is SFDVKD. The CDR3 spans 12 residues. Deletions cut 2 bases from V and 8 bases from J, with 8 bases between.

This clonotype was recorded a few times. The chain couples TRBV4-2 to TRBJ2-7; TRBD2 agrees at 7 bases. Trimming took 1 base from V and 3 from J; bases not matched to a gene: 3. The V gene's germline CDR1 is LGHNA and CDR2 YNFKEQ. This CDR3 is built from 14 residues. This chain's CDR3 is CASSQGGGGYEQYF. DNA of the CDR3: TGTGCCAGCAGCCAAGGTGGGGGGGGCTACGAGCAGTACTTC.